This TCR beta chain was obtained from a study of Graves' ophthalmopathy and Graves' hyperthyroidism. Ophthalmopathic donors had moderate-to-severe activity, CAS ≥3 and NOSPECS ≥4, with disease that had lasted under 3 months. Someone took the PBMCs out of 10 ml of fresh peripheral blood. The CDR3 is 18 residues long. V was pared by 0 bases and J by 1 base, with 4 bases of the junction left unmatched. The germline V gene encodes CDR1 MNHEY and CDR2 SVGAGI. The sequenced template was RNA, covering the TCR beta CDR3 region. In the first round, RT-PCR was carried out with HTBI primers, and a multiplex PCR formed the second round. Each CDR3 protein gets one entry after TCRdb re-called the multiplex PCR reads with MiXCR. The data show 340,000 or so distinct CDR3 sequences, about a sixth seen once. Study-wide results and caveats: Thyroid clonotypes that were expanded above 0.001 frequency mostly also appeared in blood. For separating ophthalmopathy from stable hyperthyroidism, a 13-signature model gave roughly 90% sensitivity and roughly 83% specificity.

This clonotype was found many times. Its antigen is unknown. This TCR came from an adult man with Graves' ophthalmopathy. Material: peripheral blood. The rearrangement links TRBV6-5 to TRBJ2-7; 15 bases line up with TRBD2. The CDR3 here is CASSYSPGLAGGSYEQYF. CDR3 DNA: TGTGCCAGCAGTTACTCCCCGGGACTAGCGGGAGGATCCTACGAGCAGTACTTC.